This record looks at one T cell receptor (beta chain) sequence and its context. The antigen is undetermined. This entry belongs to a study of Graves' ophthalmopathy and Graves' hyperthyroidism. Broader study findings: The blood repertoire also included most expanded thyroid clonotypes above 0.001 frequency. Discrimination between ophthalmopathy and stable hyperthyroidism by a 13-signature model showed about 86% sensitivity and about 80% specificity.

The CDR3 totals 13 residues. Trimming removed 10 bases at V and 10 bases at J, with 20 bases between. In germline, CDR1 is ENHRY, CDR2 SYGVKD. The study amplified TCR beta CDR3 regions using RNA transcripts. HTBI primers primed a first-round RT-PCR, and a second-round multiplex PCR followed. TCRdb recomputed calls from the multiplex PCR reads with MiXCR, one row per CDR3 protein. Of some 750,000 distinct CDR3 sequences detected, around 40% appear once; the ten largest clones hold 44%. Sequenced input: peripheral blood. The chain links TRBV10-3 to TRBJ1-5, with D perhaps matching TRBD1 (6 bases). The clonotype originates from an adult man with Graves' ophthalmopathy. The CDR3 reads CANGGRAGGPQHF. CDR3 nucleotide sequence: TGTGCCAACGGGGGGCGGGCGGGGGGTCCCCAGCATTTT.